Shown below are 10 T cell receptor beta chains from a single sample sequenced in a study of T cells after yellow fever vaccination. TCRdb processed the 5' RACE reads anew with MiXCR; each CDR3 protein has one entry. The repertoire has about 160,000 distinct CDR3 sequences, over 7% of them found once; the top ten carry 35% to 40%. Here the sequenced sample was CD8+ T cells sorted from PBMCs, taken 45 days after the yellow fever booster vaccination. All receptors come from a man in his late teens or twenties who received the YFV17D yellow fever vaccine.

This clonotype turned up a few times. The chain couples TRBV7-9 to TRBJ2-3; no definite D call. V lost 5 bases and J 7 bases, leaving 7 bases between the germline ends. Germline assignment: CDR1 SEHNR and CDR2 FQNEAQ (reference sequence). The length of the CDR3 is 11 residues. CDR3 bases: TGTGCCAGCAGCCCCGAATATACGCAGTATTTT. Residues: CASSPEYTQYF.

The CDR3 reads CASSFSFGRIDTQYF. The CDR3 DNA is TGTGCCAGCAGCTTTTCTTTTGGGCGTATAGATACGCAGTATTTT. The genes are TRBV11-1 and TRBJ2-3; D remains unclear. Germline assignment: CDR1 SGHAT and CDR2 FQDESV (reference sequence). The CDR3 covers 15 residues. V was shortened by 3 bases and J by 5 bases, with 15 bases between the two germline ends.

CDR3 nucleotide sequence: TGTGCCACCAGCAGTCTCTTAGCGGGGCTGTACAATGAGCAGTTCTTC. Protein sequence: CATSSLLAGLYNEQFF. V gene TRBV15 combines with J gene TRBJ2-1; 8 bases are a match to TRBD2. Germline V gene sequence: CDR1 LNHNV, CDR2 YYDKDF (reference sequence). This CDR3 has 16 residues. V trimming: 3 bases; J trimming: 4 bases; junction bases outside the gene matches: 8.

This clonotype was seen only a few times. The V call is TRBV6-1, the J call TRBJ2-2; D tentatively fits TRBD1 or TRBD2 (5 bases each). In germline, CDR1 is MNHNS, CDR2 SASEGT. The CDR3 covers 16 residues. Between the trimmed V and J ends, which lost 6 bases and 5 bases, there was a span of 19 bases. This chain's CDR3 is CASSQRAGRLTGELFF. CDR3 nucleotides: TGTGCCAGCAGCCAAAGGGCAGGGAGATTGACCGGGGAGCTGTTTTTT.

Here the CDR3 reads CASMGTGELFF. CDR3 bases: TGTGCCAGCATGGGGACCGGGGAGCTGTTTTTT. The chain is built from TRBV12-3 or TRBV12-4 and TRBJ2-2; D not resolved. This CDR3 is 11 amino acids long. Trimming pared 7 bases from V and 5 bases from J, leaving 5 bases between.

This clonotype was seen a few times. CDR3 protein: CASSLELGSGANVLTF. The DNA of the CDR3 is TGTGCCAGCAGCCTCGAGCTAGGATCTGGGGCCAACGTCCTGACTTTC. This chain connects TRBV4-2 to TRBJ2-6, with unresolved D. The germline V gene encodes CDR1 LGHNA and CDR2 YNFKEQ. V dropped 4 bases and J dropped 1 base, with 11 bases sitting between them. This CDR3 has 16 residues.

In this sample, this clonotype turned up many times. The chain employs TRBV7-8 and TRBJ2-3; 14 positions match TRBD2. Looked up from germline, CDR1 is SGHVS and CDR2 is FQNEAQ. V was pared by 5 bases and J by 4 bases, with 2 bases of the junction left unmatched. This CDR3 comprises 15 residues. The CDR3 spells CASSLTSGGADTQYF. The CDR3 nucleotides are TGTGCCAGCAGCCTGACTAGCGGGGGGGCAGATACGCAGTATTTT.

This clonotype was found a few times. This chain uses TRBV5-5 with TRBJ1-1; D remains ambiguous. CDR1 is SGHKS and CDR2 is YYEKEE in the germline V gene (reference sequence). The V and J ends lost 6 bases and 1 base respectively, with 10 bases between them. This CDR3 is built from 13 residues. CDR3 DNA: TGTGCCAGCAAAATTAATGAGAACACTGAAGCTTTCTTT. Protein sequence: CASKINENTEAFF.

The sample holds many counts of this clonotype. This chain uses TRBV6-5 with TRBJ2-2; either TRBD1 or TRBD2 may fit D (6 bases each). The CDR3 contains 14 residues. V shed 5 bases and J shed 6 bases, with 13 bases lying between them. CDR1 and CDR2 (germline): MNHEY, SVGAGI. The CDR3 is CASSNNGGPGELFF. As DNA, the CDR3 is TGTGCCAGCAGTAATAATGGGGGGCCCGGGGAGCTGTTTTTT.

This clonotype was observed a handful of times. This chain uses TRBV27 with TRBJ2-4, with 8 nucleotides matching TRBD2. The J segment lost 1 base and the V segment lost 2 bases, leaving 4 bases of the junction unmatched. The CDR3 is 16 amino acids. Germline lookup yields CDR1 MNHEY and CDR2 SMNVEV (reference sequence). DNA for the CDR3: TGTGCCAGCAGTTTAACGGGAGGGAGCGCCAAAAACATTCAGTACTTC. Protein product: CASSLTGGSAKNIQYF.